What follows are 13 T cell receptor beta chains derived from one specimen sequenced in a study of T cells after yellow fever vaccination. MiXCR, run by TCRdb on the 5' RACE reads, gives a single entry per CDR3 protein. The profile shows around 500,000 distinct CDR3 sequences, 21% of them singletons. This specimen was PBMCs, taken approximately 22 days after the first yellow fever vaccination. All receptors come from a man in his late teens or twenties who received the YFV17D yellow fever vaccine.

V is TRBV25-1 and J is TRBJ2-7; D may be TRBD1 or TRBD2 (6 bases each). The V and J ends lost 4 bases and 0 bases respectively, with 7 bases between them. Germline CDR1 and CDR2: MGHDK and SYGVNS. The CDR3 runs to 13 residues. Here the CDR3 DNA reads TGTGCCAGCAGTGCGGGGGCCTCCTACGAGCAGTACTTC. It codes for CASSAGASYEQYF.

This clonotype came up many times. This rearrangement joins TRBV5-1 to TRBJ2-3, with D possibly matching TRBD1 (6 bases). Germline V gene lookup returns CDR1 SGHRS and CDR2 YFSETQ. V gave up 0 bases and J gave up 2 bases, with 7 bases separating them. The CDR3 is 14 amino acids. As DNA, the CDR3 is TGCGCCAGCAGCTTGGGACAGGACACAGATACGCAGTATTTT. Protein sequence: CASSLGQDTDTQYF.

This chain joins TRBV19 and TRBJ2-1; 9 bases map to TRBD1. CDR1 is LNHDA and CDR2 is SQIVND in the germline V gene (reference sequence). CDR3 length: 14 amino acids. The V segment lost 4 bases and the J segment 8 bases; nucleotides outside the gene matches: 6. Here the CDR3 reads CASSTQGQGHEQFF. DNA of the CDR3: TGTGCCAGTAGTACCCAAGGACAGGGGCATGAGCAGTTCTTC. Based on the CDR3 plus reference TRBV19 and TRBJ2-1, the full variable domain is DGGITQSPKYLFRKEGQNVTLSCEQNLNHDAMYWYRQDPGQGLRLIYYSQIVNDFQKGDIAEGYSVSREKKESFPLTVTSAQKNPTAFYLCASSTQGQGHEQFFGPGTRLTVL.

The CDR3 protein is CASSLGTDNTGELFF. The DNA of the CDR3 is TGTGCCAGCAGCTTGGGGACAGACAACACCGGGGAGCTGTTTTTT. V gene TRBV5-4 combines with J gene TRBJ2-2; D is possibly TRBD1 (6 bases). This CDR3 is 15 amino acids long. Per germline, CDR1 SGHNT and CDR2 YYREEE (reference sequence). V lost 0 bases to trimming and J lost 2 bases, with 8 bases between them.

The genes are TRBV7-9 and TRBJ1-1, with D perhaps matching TRBD1 (5 bases). The V gene's germline CDR1 is SEHNR and CDR2 FQNEAQ (reference sequence). Deletions cut 4 bases from V and 0 bases from J, with 18 bases between. This CDR3 contains 17 residues. The CDR3 DNA follows: TGTGCCAGCAGCTCAGCGACAGCCGGGAGGATGAACACTGAAGCTTTCTTT. Translation: CASSSATAGRMNTEAFF. Filled out from reference TRBV7-9 and TRBJ1-1, the complete variable domain reads DTGVSQNPRHKITKRGQNVTFRCDPISEHNRLYWYRQTLGQGPEFLTYFQNEAQLEKSRLLSDRFSAERPKGSFSTLEIQRTEQGDSAMYLCASSSATAGRMNTEAFFGQGTRLTVV.

The chain couples TRBV28 to TRBJ2-1, with TRBD2 matching 14 bases. Germline V gene lookup returns CDR1 MDHEN and CDR2 SYDVKM. This CDR3 comprises 16 residues. Unmatched junction bases numbered 9, after V lost 6 bases and J lost 8 bases. CDR3 sequence (DNA): TGTGCCAGCAGCTCAGGGACTAGCGGGGGTAGGGATGAGCAGTTCTTC. Protein sequence: CASSSGTSGGRDEQFF.

This clonotype was observed a few times. This rearrangement joins TRBV2 to TRBJ2-5, with D uncertain. Germline CDR1 SNHLY, CDR2 FYNNEI. V lost 11 bases and J 0 bases, leaving 10 bases between the germline ends. This CDR3 spans 12 amino acids. The CDR3 coding sequence is TGTGCCCTTAGGACGGACCAAGAGACCCAGTACTTC. It encodes CALRTDQETQYF.

J is TRBJ2-3 and V is TRBV15; D remains unclear. Germline CDR1 and CDR2: LNHNV and YYDKDF (reference sequence). The CDR3 contains 17 residues. Trimming stripped 3 bases from V and 0 bases from J, with 16 bases between. The CDR3 DNA reads TGTGCCACCAGCAGCCCCTTTAGGGCTACTAGCACAGATACGCAGTATTTT. Translation: CATSSPFRATSTDTQYF.

The V gene is TRBV6-2 or TRBV6-3, the J gene TRBJ1-1, with TRBD1 as a possible D gene (5 bases). CDR1 MNHEY and CDR2 SVGEGT come from the germline V gene. Trimming took off 8 bases at V and 6 bases at J, with 16 bases between the two ends. This CDR3 comprises 13 residues. CDR3 sequence: CASGRGVTPEAFF. In nucleotides, the CDR3 is TGTGCCAGCGGACGGGGGGTGACCCCTGAAGCTTTCTTT.

This chain connects TRBV20-1 to TRBJ2-2; D remains ambiguous. V was pared by 5 bases and J by 4 bases, with 14 bases between. The CDR3 covers 14 residues. Germline lookup yields CDR1 DFQATT and CDR2 SNEGSKA (reference sequence). The CDR3 loop is CSAFGQELTGELFF. CDR3 nucleotide sequence: TGCAGTGCTTTCGGGCAGGAGCTCACCGGGGAGCTGTTTTTT.

The chain links TRBV6-4 to TRBJ2-3; D gene unclear. From germline, CDR1 is MRHNA and CDR2 SNTAGT. This CDR3 has 13 residues. The ends were cut back, 4 bases at V and 4 bases at J, with 9 bases in the middle. The CDR3 reads CASSVGISDTQYF. The CDR3, as DNA: TGTGCCAGCAGTGTAGGGATTTCAGATACGCAGTATTTT.

In its sample, this clonotype was seen a few times. The chain is built from TRBV5-1 and TRBJ2-5; a weak D match, TRBD2 (5 bases). The CDR3 has 11 amino acids. Trimming left V 6 bases short and J 7 bases short, with 10 bases between. CDR1 SGHRS and CDR2 YFSETQ come from the germline V gene. The DNA for the CDR3 is TGCGCCAGCAAGGATGAGGGGACCCAGTACTTC. This encodes CASKDEGTQYF.

The rearrangement uses TRBV7-2 and TRBJ1-1; D is undetermined. The CDR3 sequence is 14 residues long. Germline CDR1 reads SGHTA; CDR2 reads FQGNSA. Trimming removed 0 bases at V and 6 bases at J, with 11 bases between. The CDR3 coding sequence is TGTGCCAGCAGCTTAGCAGGGATAATTCCTGAAGCTTTCTTT. It translates to CASSLAGIIPEAFF.